Given below is one T cell receptor (beta chain) in context. Its target is unknown. This entry is derived from a study of cytomegalovirus exposure and HLA in healthy donors. Points from the study as a whole: In a later analysis, a missense DCLRE1C variant was linked to TCR beta V- and J-gene trimming. The availability of immune exposure information extended only to CMV serostatus.

In germline, CDR1 is MNHNS, CDR2 SASEGT. The length of the CDR3 is 11 residues. Trimming took 9 bases from V and 5 from J, leaving 10 bases between them. The PCR made use of 60 Vbeta and 13 Jbeta primers. TCRdb's copy holds only in-frame clones and misses some; the assay was immunoSEQ multiplex PCR. The data show approximately 150,000 clones, with under 80% seen just once and 13% held by the top ten. The sequenced material came from PBMCs. The rearrangement joins TRBV6-1 to TRBJ1-1; TRBD1 might be the D (5 bases). This TCR derives from a woman aged 45-65 years in good health and CMV-seropositive. The CDR3 DNA follows: TGTGCCAGTGCGGAGGGGACTGAAGCTTTCTTT. Residues: CASAEGTEAFF.